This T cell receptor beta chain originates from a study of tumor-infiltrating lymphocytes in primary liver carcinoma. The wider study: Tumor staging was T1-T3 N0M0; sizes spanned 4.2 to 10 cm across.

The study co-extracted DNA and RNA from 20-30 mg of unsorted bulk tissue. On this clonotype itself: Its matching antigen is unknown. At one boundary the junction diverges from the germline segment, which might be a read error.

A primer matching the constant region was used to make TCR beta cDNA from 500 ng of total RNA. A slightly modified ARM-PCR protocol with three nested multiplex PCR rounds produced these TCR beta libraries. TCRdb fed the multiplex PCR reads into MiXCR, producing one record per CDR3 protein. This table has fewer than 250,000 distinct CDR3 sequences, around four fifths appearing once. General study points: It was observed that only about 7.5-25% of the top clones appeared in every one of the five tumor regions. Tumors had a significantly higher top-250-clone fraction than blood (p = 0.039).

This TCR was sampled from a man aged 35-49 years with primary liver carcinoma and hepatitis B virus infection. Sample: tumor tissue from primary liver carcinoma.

The CDR3 is CASNLEDWEWQLF. In nucleotides, the CDR3 is TGTGCCAGCAACTTAGAGGATTGGGAATGGCAGTTGTTC. The chain couples TRBV7-9 to TRBJ2-1; D is ambiguous. Germline CDR1 and CDR2: SEHNR and FQNEAQ (reference sequence). CDR3 size: 13 residues.